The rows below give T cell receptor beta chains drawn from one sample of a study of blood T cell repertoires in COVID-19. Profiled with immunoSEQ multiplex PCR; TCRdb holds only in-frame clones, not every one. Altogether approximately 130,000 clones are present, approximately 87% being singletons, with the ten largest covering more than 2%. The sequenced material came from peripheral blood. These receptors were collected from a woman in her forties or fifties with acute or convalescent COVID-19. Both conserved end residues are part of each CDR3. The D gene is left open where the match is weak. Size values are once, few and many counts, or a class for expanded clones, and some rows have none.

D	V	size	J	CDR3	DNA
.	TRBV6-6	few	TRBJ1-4	CASSYSGGLKGEKLFF	TGTGCCAGCAGTTACTCAGGCGGACTTAAGGGTGAAAAACTGTTTTTT
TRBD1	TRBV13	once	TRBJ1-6	CASSSTDQGQDNSPLHF	TGTGCCAGCAGCTCCACCGATCAGGGACAGGATAATTCACCCCTCCACTTT
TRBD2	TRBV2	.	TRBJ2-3	CASSALAGITDTQYF	TGTGCCAGCAGTGCATTAGCGGGGATCACAGATACGCAGTATTTT
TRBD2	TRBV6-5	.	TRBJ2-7	CASSYSAGGGLEQYF	TGTGCCAGCAGTTACTCTGCGGGAGGAGGGCTCGAGCAGTACTTC
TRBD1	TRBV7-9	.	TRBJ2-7	CASSWGDREKEQYF	TGTGCCAGCAGCTGGGGGGACAGGGAGAAAGAGCAGTACTTC
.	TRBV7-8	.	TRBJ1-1	CASSQQQGIVAFF	TGTGCCAGCAGCCAGCAGCAGGGGATTGTAGCTTTCTTT
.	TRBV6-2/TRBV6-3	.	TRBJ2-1	CASSYSPGTYNEQFF	TGTGCCAGCAGTTACTCCCCCGGGACCTACAATGAGCAGTTCTTC
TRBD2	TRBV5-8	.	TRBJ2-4	CASSLGTSGAKNIQYF	TGTGCCAGCAGCCTGGGGACTAGCGGAGCCAAAAACATTCAGTACTTC
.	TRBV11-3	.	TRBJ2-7	CASSPPGAYEQYF	TGTGCCAGCAGCCCGCCCGGGGCCTACGAGCAGTACTTC
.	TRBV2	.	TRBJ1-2	CASILNNVNYGYTF	TGTGCCAGCATCCTCAACAATGTCAACTATGGCTACACCTTC
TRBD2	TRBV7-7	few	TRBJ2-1	CASSPLAGGSNEQFF	TGTGCCAGCAGTCCCCTAGCGGGGGGATCCAATGAGCAGTTCTTC
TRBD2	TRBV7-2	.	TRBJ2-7	CASSMGLAGYYEQYF	TGTGCCAGCAGCATGGGACTAGCGGGATACTACGAGCAGTACTTC
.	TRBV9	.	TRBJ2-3	CASSPQRALILGTDTQYF	TGTGCCAGCAGCCCCCAGCGGGCTCTCATCCTCGGCACAGATACGCAGTATTTT
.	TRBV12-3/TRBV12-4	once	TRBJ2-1	CASSEPDNEQFF	TGTGCCAGCAGCGAGCCTGACAATGAGCAGTTCTTC
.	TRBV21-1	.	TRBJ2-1	CASTPPQGPSYNEQFF	TGTGCCAGCACCCCCCCACAGGGGCCTTCCTACAATGAGCAGTTCTTC
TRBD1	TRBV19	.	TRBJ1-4	CASSIGRTGGNEKLFF	TGTGCCAGTAGTATAGGTCGGACAGGCGGAAATGAAAAACTGTTTTTT